What follows are 22 T cell receptor beta chains derived from one specimen sequenced in a study of shared clonotypes between healthy human individuals. Generated by immunoSEQ multiplex PCR, the TCRdb table keeps only in-frame clones and is missing some. The sample yields 2 million to 2.5 million clones, 90% to 96% seen once. The sequenced sample was naive CD4+ T cells sorted from blood. Documented subset: CD45RA+ positively selected. Receptors were obtained from a man younger than 35 in good health.

The chain combines TRBV19 with TRBJ2-3; TRBD2 aligns across 10 bases. Unmatched junction bases numbered 5, after V lost 2 bases and J lost 3 bases. Germline V gene sequence: CDR1 LNHDA, CDR2 SQIVND (reference sequence). This CDR3 is 16 amino acids long. CDR3 bases: TGTGCCAGTAGTATACAAGCGGGGGGGAAGACAGATACGCAGTATTTT. This translates into CASSIQAGGKTDTQYF. Combining the CDR3 with reference TRBV19 and TRBJ2-3 gives the whole variable domain DGGITQSPKYLFRKEGQNVTLSCEQNLNHDAMYWYRQDPGQGLRLIYYSQIVNDFQKGDIAEGYSVSREKKESFPLTVTSAQKNPTAFYLCASSIQAGGKTDTQYFGPGTRLTVL.

This chain joins TRBV5-1 and TRBJ2-1, with D possibly TRBD2 on 5 matching bases. Germline CDR1 is SGHRS and CDR2 is YFSETQ. Between the trimmed V and J ends, which lost 4 bases and 9 bases, there was a span of 14 bases. This CDR3 spans 13 amino acids. The CDR3 nucleotides are TGCGCCAGCAGCCCGGAGGTGGGAGCTGAGCAGTTCTTC. Protein sequence: CASSPEVGAEQFF. Full variable domain (remainder filled in from reference TRBV5-1 and TRBJ2-1): KAGVTQTPRYLIKTRGQQVTLSCSPISGHRSVSWYQQTPGQGLQFLFEYFSETQRNKGNFPGRFSGRQFSNSRSEMNVSTLELGDSALYLCASSPEVGAEQFFGPGTRLTVL.

The chain couples TRBV29-1 to TRBJ2-3; tentatively, D is TRBD2 (6 bases). The V gene's germline CDR1 is SQVTM and CDR2 ANQGSEA. The germline V and J ends were trimmed by 7 bases and 8 bases, with 10 bases remaining between them. This CDR3 region has 10 residues. CDR3 in amino acids: CSGGDGTQYF. The DNA for the CDR3 is TGCAGCGGGGGGGATGGTACGCAGTATTTT.

This clone appeared once. The V call is TRBV15, the J call TRBJ2-7; 9 bases match TRBD1. The CDR3 spans 15 residues. Trimming cost V 1 base and J 2 bases; bases outside gene matches: 3. Germline CDR1 reads LNHNV; CDR2 reads YYDKDF (reference sequence). Here the CDR3 reads CATSRARTGAYEQYF. In nucleotides, the CDR3 is TGTGCCACCAGCAGAGCGCGGACAGGGGCCTACGAGCAGTACTTC.

There are a few counts of this clone. The CDR3 DNA reads TGTGCCAGCAGCCTCGACAGGGCCTATGGCTACACCTTC. Residues: CASSLDRAYGYTF. This chain uses TRBV6-5 with TRBJ1-2, with TRBD1 matching 7 bases. CDR3 length: 13 residues. Unmatched junction bases numbered 5, after V lost 6 bases and J lost 4 bases. Germline loops: CDR1 MNHEY, CDR2 SVGAGI.

This chain links TRBV6-5 with TRBJ2-7; 9 bases match TRBD2. Germline loops: CDR1 MNHEY, CDR2 SVGAGI. This CDR3 contains 15 residues. With V trimmed by 2 bases and J by 2 bases, 4 bases remained unmatched. The CDR3 bases are TGTGCCAGCAGTTACGGTGCTAGCGGGACCTACGAGCAGTACTTC. As protein: CASSYGASGTYEQYF.

The chain uses TRBV6-1 and TRBJ2-3; 12 bases match TRBD2. Germline CDR1 reads MNHNS; CDR2 reads SASEGT. V lost 0 bases and J lost 5; bases outside the gene matches: 0. There are 15 residues in the CDR3. The CDR3 sequence: CASSEAGLAGDTQYF. The CDR3 DNA sequence: TGTGCCAGCAGTGAAGCGGGACTAGCGGGAGATACGCAGTATTTT.

The V call is TRBV5-4, the J call TRBJ1-5; 7 bases fit TRBD1. The CDR3 is made up of 15 amino acids. Germline assignment: CDR1 SGHNT and CDR2 YYREEE (reference sequence). Trimming removed 0 bases from V and 1 base from J; junction bases left unmatched: 1. The CDR3 coding sequence is TGTGCCAGCAGCTTGGACAGGGGCAGCAATCAGCCCCAGCATTTT. It yields the protein CASSLDRGSNQPQHF.

V usage is TRBV6-6 and J usage is TRBJ2-3; maybe TRBD1 (6 bases). CDR1 is MNHNY and CDR2 is SVGAGI in the germline V gene (reference sequence). The V and J ends lost 6 bases and 3 bases respectively, with 19 bases between them. CDR3 size: 16 residues. For the CDR3, the DNA is TGTGCCAGCAGCCGCCCAGGGGATCGGTCGACAGATACGCAGTATTTT. Translated, it gives CASSRPGDRSTDTQYF.

V is TRBV6-5 and J is TRBJ2-5, with TRBD2 matching 9 bases. Germline-derived CDR1 and CDR2 are MNHEY and SVGAGI. CDR3 size: 15 residues. J lost 1 base, V lost 2 bases, and 2 bases had no gene match. The chain's CDR3 is CASSYVTSGQETQYF. For the CDR3, the DNA is TGTGCCAGCAGTTACGTGACTAGCGGCCAAGAGACCCAGTACTTC.

The rearrangement joins TRBV19 to TRBJ2-7; D unresolved. The length of the CDR3 is 13 residues. Trimming left V 4 bases short and J 1 base short, with 8 bases between. Germline V gives CDR1 LNHDA, CDR2 SQIVND (reference sequence). The CDR3 region has the DNA TGTGCCAGTAGTACCTACTCGTCCTACGAGCAGTACTTC. Its translation: CASSTYSSYEQYF.

The chain joins TRBV5-1 to TRBJ2-7, with TRBD2 identical over 8 bases. Trimming took 4 bases from V and 0 from J; bases not matched to a gene: 6. The germline gives CDR1 SGHRS, CDR2 YFSETQ. The CDR3 length is 15 residues. Here the CDR3 reads CASSMLAGSSYEQYF. The CDR3 DNA reads TGCGCCAGCAGCATGCTAGCGGGTAGCTCCTACGAGCAGTACTTC.

V and J are TRBV7-6 and TRBJ2-2; 8 nucleotides agree with TRBD2. From germline, CDR1 is SGHVS and CDR2 FNYEAQ. This CDR3 is 15 amino acids long. V trimming: 6 bases; J trimming: 3 bases; junction bases outside the gene matches: 6. The CDR3 here is CASRVRGGDTGELFF. The CDR3 bases are TGTGCCAGCAGGGTTCGGGGGGGCGACACCGGGGAGCTGTTTTTT.

Only one count was recorded for this clone. The V and J genes are TRBV14 and TRBJ2-4; 7 positions match TRBD1. This CDR3 has 19 residues. Germline V gives CDR1 SGHDN, CDR2 FVKESK. The trim removed 0 bases at V and 3 bases at J, leaving 14 bases unmatched. CDR3 region: CASSQEGTVAVGVKNIQYF. The CDR3 nucleotides read TGTGCCAGCAGCCAAGAAGGGACAGTCGCAGTAGGCGTCAAAAACATTCAGTACTTC.

Note on this clone: This specimen includes other DNA sequences encoding the same CDR3. The V gene is TRBV10-3, the J gene TRBJ2-1; tentatively, D is TRBD1 (6 bases). CDR1 is ENHRY and CDR2 is SYGVKD in the germline V gene. V lost 3 bases and J lost 8, with 8 bases in between. This CDR3 contains 12 residues. The CDR3 DNA follows: TGTGCCATCAGTGATAAGGGGGATGAGCAGTTCTTC. It specifies CAISDKGDEQFF.

V usage is TRBV6-5 and J usage is TRBJ1-5; D is uncertain. V lost 7 bases to trimming and J lost 1 base, with 8 bases between them. The CDR3 length is 13 residues. Germline V gene data show CDR1 as MNHEY and CDR2 as SVGAGI. The CDR3 nucleotides read TGTGCCAGCAAAATGGGGAGCAATCAGCCCCAGCATTTT. This gives the protein CASKMGSNQPQHF.

The chain couples TRBV7-8 to TRBJ1-2; D uncertain. The ends were cut back, 0 bases at V and 1 base at J, with 6 bases in the middle. CDR1 is SGHVS and CDR2 is FQNEAQ in the germline V gene. The CDR3 is made up of 14 amino acids. The CDR3, as DNA: TGTGCCAGCAGCTTAGCGCCGGATAACTATGGCTACACCTTC. The encoded protein is CASSLAPDNYGYTF. Supplemented by reference TRBV7-8 and TRBJ1-2, the full variable domain reads GAGVSQSPRYKVAKRGQDVALRCDPISGHVSLFWYQQALGQGPEFLTYFQNEAQLDKSGLPSDRFFAERPEGSVSTLKIQRTQQEDSAVYLCASSLAPDNYGYTFGSGTRLTVV.

V and J are TRBV5-8 and TRBJ2-5; D is unresolved. V lost 0 bases and J lost 9, with 15 bases in between. The CDR3 has 14 residues. The germline gives CDR1 SGHTS, CDR2 YDEGEE. Written as DNA, the CDR3 is TGTGCCAGCAGCTTGGGTTATAATTCGGTTCCCCAGTACTTC. It is translated as CASSLGYNSVPQYF.

The V gene is TRBV6-1, the J gene TRBJ2-3; 7 nucleotides agree with TRBD2. J was trimmed by 1 base and V by 3 bases; bases with no gene match: 7. CDR1 and CDR2 (germline): MNHNS, SASEGT. This CDR3 has 16 amino acids. CDR3 protein: CASSDYSGRGTDTQYF. As DNA, the CDR3 is TGTGCCAGCAGTGATTATTCAGGGAGGGGCACAGATACGCAGTATTTT.

The rearrangement uses TRBV5-4 and TRBJ2-7, with TRBD2 identical over 11 bases. After removal of 4 bases from V and 3 bases from J, the junction contained 9 bases not matched to a gene. Germline V lookup: CDR1 SGHNT, CDR2 YYREEE (reference sequence). The CDR3 is made up of 16 amino acids. CDR3 region: CASSPPSTSGGYEQYF. The CDR3 DNA reads as TGTGCCAGCAGCCCACCTTCTACTAGCGGGGGCTACGAGCAGTACTTC.

CDR3 amino acids: CASSFPGQGALEGSPLHF. CDR3 bases: TGTGCCAGCAGCTTTCCGGGACAGGGGGCATTAGAAGGTTCACCCCTCCACTTT. This chain links TRBV7-3 with TRBJ1-6; 12 bases agree with TRBD1. This CDR3 has 18 residues. Germline assignment: CDR1 SGHTA and CDR2 FQGTGA. Losses at the gene ends were 3 bases for V and 9 bases for J; bases not matched to a gene: 12.

The chain carries TRBV19 and TRBJ1-1, with D possibly TRBD1 on 5 matching bases. The CDR3 consists of 16 residues. Germline-derived CDR1 and CDR2 are LNHDA and SQIVND (reference sequence). Trimming stripped 5 bases from V and 3 bases from J, with 19 bases between. CDR3 sequence: CASSPLLGDRYTEAFF. The DNA of the CDR3 is TGTGCCAGTAGTCCATTATTGGGGGATCGGTACACTGAAGCTTTCTTT. The whole variable domain, remainder taken from reference TRBV19 and TRBJ1-1, is DGGITQSPKYLFRKEGQNVTLSCEQNLNHDAMYWYRQDPGQGLRLIYYSQIVNDFQKGDIAEGYSVSREKKESFPLTVTSAQKNPTAFYLCASSPLLGDRYTEAFFGQGTRLTVV.